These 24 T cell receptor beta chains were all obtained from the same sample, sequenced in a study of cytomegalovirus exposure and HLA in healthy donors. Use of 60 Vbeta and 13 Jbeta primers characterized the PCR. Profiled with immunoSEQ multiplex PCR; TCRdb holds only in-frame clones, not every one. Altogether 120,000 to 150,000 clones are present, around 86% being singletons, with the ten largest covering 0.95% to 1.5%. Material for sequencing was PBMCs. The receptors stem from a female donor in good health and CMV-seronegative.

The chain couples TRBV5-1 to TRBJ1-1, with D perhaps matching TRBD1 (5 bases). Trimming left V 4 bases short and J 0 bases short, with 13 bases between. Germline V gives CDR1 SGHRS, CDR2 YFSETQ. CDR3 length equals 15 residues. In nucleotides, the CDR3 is TGCGCCAGCAGCCCAGGGCGGAGTATGAACACTGAAGCTTTCTTT. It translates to CASSPGRSMNTEAFF.

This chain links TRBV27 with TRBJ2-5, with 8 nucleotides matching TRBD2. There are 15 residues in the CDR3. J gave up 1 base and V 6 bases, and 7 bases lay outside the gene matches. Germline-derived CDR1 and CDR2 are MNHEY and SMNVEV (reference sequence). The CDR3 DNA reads TGTGCCAGCAGAACCTTAACTAGCGGCCAAGAGACCCAGTACTTC. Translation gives CASRTLTSGQETQYF.

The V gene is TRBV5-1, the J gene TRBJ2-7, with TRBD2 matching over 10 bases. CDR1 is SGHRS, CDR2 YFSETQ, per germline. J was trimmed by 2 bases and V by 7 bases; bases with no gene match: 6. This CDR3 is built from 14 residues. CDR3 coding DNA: TGCGCCAGCTCACTAGCGGGATACCCCTACGAGCAGTACTTC. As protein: CASSLAGYPYEQYF.

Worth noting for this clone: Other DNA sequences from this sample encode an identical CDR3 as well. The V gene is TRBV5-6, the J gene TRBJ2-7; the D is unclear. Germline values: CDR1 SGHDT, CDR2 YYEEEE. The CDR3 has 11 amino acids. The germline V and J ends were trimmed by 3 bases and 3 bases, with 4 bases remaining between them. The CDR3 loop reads CASSYYYEQYF. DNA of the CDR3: TGTGCCAGCAGCTATTACTACGAGCAGTACTTC.

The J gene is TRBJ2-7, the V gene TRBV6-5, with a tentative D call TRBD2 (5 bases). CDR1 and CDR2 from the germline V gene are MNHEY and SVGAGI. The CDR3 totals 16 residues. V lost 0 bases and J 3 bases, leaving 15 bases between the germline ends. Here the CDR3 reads CASSYSSIARYYEQYF. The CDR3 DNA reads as TGTGCCAGCAGTTACTCGTCAATAGCGAGATACTACGAGCAGTACTTC.

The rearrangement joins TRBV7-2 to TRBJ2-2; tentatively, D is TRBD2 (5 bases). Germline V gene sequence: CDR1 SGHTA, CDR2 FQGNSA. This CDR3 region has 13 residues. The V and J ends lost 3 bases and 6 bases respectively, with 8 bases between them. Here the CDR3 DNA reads TGTGCCAGCAGCTTGAAACTAGCCGGGGAGCTGTTTTTT. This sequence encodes CASSLKLAGELFF. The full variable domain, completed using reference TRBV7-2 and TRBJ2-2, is GAGVSQSPSNKVTEKGKDVELRCDPISGHTALYWYRQSLGQGLEFLIYFQGNSAPDKSGLPSDRFSAERTGGSVSTLTIQRTQQEDSAVYLCASSLKLAGELFFGEGSRLTVL.

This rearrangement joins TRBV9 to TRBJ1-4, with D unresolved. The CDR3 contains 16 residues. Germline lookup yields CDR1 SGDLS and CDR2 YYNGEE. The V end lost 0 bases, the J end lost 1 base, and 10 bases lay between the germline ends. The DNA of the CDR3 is TGTGCCAGCAGCGTAGGACCACAGTTAACTAATGAAAAACTGTTTTTT. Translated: CASSVGPQLTNEKLFF.

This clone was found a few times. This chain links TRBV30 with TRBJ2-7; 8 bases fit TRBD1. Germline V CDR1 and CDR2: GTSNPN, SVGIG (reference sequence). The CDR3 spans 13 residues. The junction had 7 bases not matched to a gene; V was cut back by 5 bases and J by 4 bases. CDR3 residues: CAWEFDRGYEQYF. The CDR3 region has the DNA TGTGCCTGGGAATTTGACAGGGGATACGAGCAGTACTTC.

Here the CDR3 DNA reads TGTGCCAGCAGTTACTCAGCCGGGACAGCCCGGGACGAGCAGTACTTC. This gives the protein CASSYSAGTARDEQYF. V and J are TRBV6-5 and TRBJ2-7, with TRBD1 matching 7 bases. Per the germline V gene, CDR1 is MNHEY and CDR2 is SVGAGI. V shed 0 bases, J shed 5 bases, and the junction held 10 bases outside the gene matches. This CDR3 spans 16 amino acids.

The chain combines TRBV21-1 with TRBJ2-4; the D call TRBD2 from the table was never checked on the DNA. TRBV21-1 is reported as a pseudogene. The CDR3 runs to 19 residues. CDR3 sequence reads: CASTLGVGLAVPAKNIQYF. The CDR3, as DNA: TGTGCCAGCACCCTAGGAGTAGGACTAGCGGTCCCAGCCAAAAACATTCAGTACTTC.

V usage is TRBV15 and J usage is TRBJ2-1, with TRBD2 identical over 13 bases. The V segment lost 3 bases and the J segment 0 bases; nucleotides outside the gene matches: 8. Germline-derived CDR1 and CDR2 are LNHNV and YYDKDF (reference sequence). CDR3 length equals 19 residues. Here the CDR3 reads CATSSGPGLAGLSYNEQFF. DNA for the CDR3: TGTGCCACCAGCAGTGGACCGGGACTAGCGGGACTCTCCTACAATGAGCAGTTCTTC.

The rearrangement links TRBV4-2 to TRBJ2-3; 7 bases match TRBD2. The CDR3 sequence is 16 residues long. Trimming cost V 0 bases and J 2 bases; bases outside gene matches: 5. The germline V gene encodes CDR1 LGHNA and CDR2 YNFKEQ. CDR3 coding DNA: TGTGCCAGCAGCCAAGACCCGGGAGGCACCACAGATACGCAGTATTTT. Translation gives CASSQDPGGTTDTQYF.

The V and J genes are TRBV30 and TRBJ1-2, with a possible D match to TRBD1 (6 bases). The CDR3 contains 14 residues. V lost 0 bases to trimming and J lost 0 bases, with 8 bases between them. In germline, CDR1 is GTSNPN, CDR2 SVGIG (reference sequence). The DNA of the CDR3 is TGTGCCTGGAGTGTAAACAGGGCTAACTATGGCTACACCTTC. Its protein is CAWSVNRANYGYTF.

The CDR3 reads CASSSGQGYEQYF. The CDR3 nucleotides read TGTGCCAGTAGTTCGGGACAGGGCTACGAGCAGTACTTC. The chain uses TRBV19 and TRBJ2-7, with 9 bases that match TRBD1. The V gene end was trimmed by 5 bases and the J gene end by 3 bases; junction bases not matched to a gene: 2. The CDR3 contains 13 residues. The germline CDR1 and CDR2 sequences are LNHDA and SQIVND (reference sequence).

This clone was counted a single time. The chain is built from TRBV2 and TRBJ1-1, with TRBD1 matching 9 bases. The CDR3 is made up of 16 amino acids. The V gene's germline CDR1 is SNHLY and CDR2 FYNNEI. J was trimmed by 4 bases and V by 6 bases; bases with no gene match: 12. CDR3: CASSRSQRQGGTEAFF. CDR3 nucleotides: TGTGCCAGCAGCCGGAGTCAACGACAGGGGGGCACTGAAGCTTTCTTT.

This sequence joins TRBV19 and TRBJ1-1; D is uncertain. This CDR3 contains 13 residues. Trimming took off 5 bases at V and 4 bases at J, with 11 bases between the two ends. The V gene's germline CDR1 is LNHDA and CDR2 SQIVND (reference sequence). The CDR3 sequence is CASSSGTITEAFF. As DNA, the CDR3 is TGTGCCAGTAGTTCGGGAACAATCACTGAAGCTTTCTTT.

The CDR3 here is CATTGGVTITGELFF. CDR3 DNA sequence: TGTGCCACCACGGGAGGAGTGACAATCACCGGGGAGCTGTTTTTT. The chain has TRBV28 and TRBJ2-2; 7 bases are a match to TRBD2. Germline V gene sequence: CDR1 MDHEN, CDR2 SYDVKM. There are 15 residues in the CDR3. Trimming took 10 bases from V and 4 from J; bases not matched to a gene: 12. Using reference TRBV28 and TRBJ2-2 for the parts outside the CDR3, the full variable domain is DVKVTQSSRYLVKRTGEKVFLECVQDMDHENMFWYRQDPGLGLRLIYFSYDVKMKEKGDIPEGYSVSREKKERFSLILESASTNQTSMYLCATTGGVTITGELFFGEGSRLTVL.

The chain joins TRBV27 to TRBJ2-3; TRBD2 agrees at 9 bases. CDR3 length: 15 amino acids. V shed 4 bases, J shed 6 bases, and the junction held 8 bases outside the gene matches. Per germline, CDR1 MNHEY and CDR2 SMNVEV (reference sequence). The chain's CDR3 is CASSSSGRPGDTQYF. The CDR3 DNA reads TGTGCCAGCAGTTCAAGCGGGAGGCCGGGGGATACGCAGTATTTT.

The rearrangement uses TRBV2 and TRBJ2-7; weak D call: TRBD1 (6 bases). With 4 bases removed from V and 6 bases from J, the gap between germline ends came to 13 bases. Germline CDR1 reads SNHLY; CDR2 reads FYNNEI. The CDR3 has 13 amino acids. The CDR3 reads CASSAGESSEQYF. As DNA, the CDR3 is TGTGCCAGCAGTGCAGGGGAATCGAGCGAGCAGTACTTC. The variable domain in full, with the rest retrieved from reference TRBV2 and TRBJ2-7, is EPEVTQTPSHQVTQMGQEVILRCVPISNHLYFYWYRQILGQKVEFLVSFYNNEISEKSEIFDDQFSVERPDGSNFTLKIRSTKLEDSAMYFCASSAGESSEQYFGPGTRLTVT.

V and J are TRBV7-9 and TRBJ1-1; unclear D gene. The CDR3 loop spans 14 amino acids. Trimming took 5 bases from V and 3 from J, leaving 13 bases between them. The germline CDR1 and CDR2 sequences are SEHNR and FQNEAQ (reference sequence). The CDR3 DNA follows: TGTGCCAGCAGCCCCCTGGGAGGGTACACTGAAGCTTTCTTT. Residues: CASSPLGGYTEAFF.

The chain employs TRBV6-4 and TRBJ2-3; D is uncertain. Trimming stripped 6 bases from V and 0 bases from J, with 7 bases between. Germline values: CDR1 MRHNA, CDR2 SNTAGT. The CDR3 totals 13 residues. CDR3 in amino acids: CASRATSTDTQYF. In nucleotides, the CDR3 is TGTGCCAGCAGGGCCACGAGCACAGATACGCAGTATTTT.

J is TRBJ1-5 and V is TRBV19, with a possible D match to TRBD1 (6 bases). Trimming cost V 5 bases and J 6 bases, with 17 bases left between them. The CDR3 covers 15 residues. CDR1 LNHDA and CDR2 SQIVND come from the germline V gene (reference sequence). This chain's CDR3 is CASSYGIRGFQPQHF. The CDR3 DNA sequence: TGTGCCAGTAGTTATGGGATCAGGGGCTTTCAGCCCCAGCATTTT. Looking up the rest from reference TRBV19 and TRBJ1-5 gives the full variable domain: DGGITQSPKYLFRKEGQNVTLSCEQNLNHDAMYWYRQDPGQGLRLIYYSQIVNDFQKGDIAEGYSVSREKKESFPLTVTSAQKNPTAFYLCASSYGIRGFQPQHFGDGTRLSIL.

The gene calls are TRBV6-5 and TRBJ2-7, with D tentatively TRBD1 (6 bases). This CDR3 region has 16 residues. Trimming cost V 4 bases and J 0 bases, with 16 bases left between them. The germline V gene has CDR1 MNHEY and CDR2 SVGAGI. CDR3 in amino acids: CASSFSTGTTSYEQYF. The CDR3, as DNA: TGTGCCAGCAGTTTCTCAACGGGGACAACCTCCTACGAGCAGTACTTC.

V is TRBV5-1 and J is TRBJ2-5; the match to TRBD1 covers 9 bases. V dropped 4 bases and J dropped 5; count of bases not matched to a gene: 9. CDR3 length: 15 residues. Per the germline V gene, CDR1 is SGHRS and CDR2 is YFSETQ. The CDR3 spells CASSLRQGVGETQYF. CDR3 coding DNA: TGCGCCAGCAGCCTTAGACAGGGGGTGGGGGAGACCCAGTACTTC.